Detailed here is one T cell receptor (beta chain). The libraries were made with immunoSEQ v3. Produced via immunoSEQ multiplex PCR; TCRdb's table is partial and in-frame only. The table records 95,000 or so clones, about two thirds of them present only once. This sample was included in a study of TIL therapy for anti-PD-1-resistant metastatic lung cancer. Time point specified: pre-treatment sample, taken before nivolumab and TIL therapy. Most excised metastases sampled were pleural nodules or supraclavicular lymph nodes. This TCR was sampled from a person aged 25 to 80 with non-small cell lung cancer. The sequencing used tumor tissue, collected at baseline.

CDR3 residues: CASSLVRNLERDTQYF. Written as DNA, the CDR3 is TGTGCCAGCAGCTTAGTTCGTAACCTGGAACGAGATACGCAGTATTTT. The chain couples TRBV7-8 to TRBJ2-3; D unresolved. The CDR3 contains 16 residues. Germline CDR1 is SGHVS and CDR2 is FQNEAQ. V shed 1 base and J shed 5 bases, with 16 bases lying between them.